The 17 T cell receptor beta chains below come from one sample, sequenced in a study of T-cell memory formation after mild COVID-19. MiXCR was run by TCRdb on the 5' RACE reads, yielding one entry per CDR3 protein. The data contain 130,000 to 150,000 distinct CDR3 sequences, about 5.5% of them singletons. The sequenced sample consisted of PBMCs or a T cell subset sorted from them (not recorded which). All receptors derive from an adult woman who had mild COVID-19 (a few samples of this study predate the infection). Cell type and time point are not known.

This clonotype came up many times. The CDR3 DNA is TGCGCCAGCAGCTCCGGGACCACGTACTCCTACGAGCAGTACTTC. This encodes CASSSGTTYSYEQYF. V and J are TRBV5-1 and TRBJ2-7; D may match TRBD1 or TRBD2 (5 bases each). The V and J ends lost 3 bases and 0 bases respectively, with 13 bases between them. CDR3 length: 15 residues. The germline gives CDR1 SGHRS, CDR2 YFSETQ.

The table lists this clonotype with many counts. The rearrangement links TRBV30 to TRBJ1-2, with 9 bases matching TRBD1. V shed 5 bases, J shed 7 bases, and the junction held 14 bases outside the gene matches. The CDR3 has 15 residues. Germline V gene sequence: CDR1 GTSNPN, CDR2 SVGIG (reference sequence). The CDR3 loop reads CAWRGGQGMEFGYTF. The CDR3 region has the DNA TGTGCCTGGCGGGGCGGACAGGGGATGGAGTTTGGCTACACCTTC.

This clonotype has ten or more counts. The V and J genes are TRBV7-2 and TRBJ2-2; D possibly corresponds to TRBD2 (5 bases). The germline CDR1 and CDR2 sequences are SGHTA and FQGNSA. V lost 1 base and J 4 bases, leaving 10 bases between the germline ends. CDR3 length: 15 residues. This chain's CDR3 is CASSLGPGSTGELFF. As DNA, the CDR3 is TGTGCCAGCAGCTTAGGTCCGGGGAGCACCGGGGAGCTGTTTTTT.

At least ten counts were recorded for this clonotype. The genes are TRBV2 and TRBJ2-1, with a tentative D call TRBD2 (5 bases). Germline values: CDR1 SNHLY, CDR2 FYNNEI. CDR3 length: 13 amino acids. V lost 4 bases and J 5 bases, leaving 9 bases between the germline ends. Written as DNA, the CDR3 is TGTGCCAGCAGTGTTTTGAGGGACAATGAGCAGTTCTTC. This gives the protein CASSVLRDNEQFF.

This clonotype occurred a few times. CDR3 sequence reads: CASSLGRSGTGELFF. DNA of the CDR3: TGTGCCAGCAGCTTGGGTCGGAGCGGCACCGGGGAGCTGTTTTTT. The V and J genes are TRBV5-5 and TRBJ2-2; perhaps TRBD2 as D (5 bases). The CDR3 totals 15 residues. The V end was cut by 0 bases, the J end by 4 bases, with 10 bases between. The germline gives CDR1 SGHKS, CDR2 YYEKEE (reference sequence).

Here the CDR3 DNA reads TGTGCCAGCAGCTCAAACAGGAAGAACACTGAAGCTTTCTTT. It is translated as CASSSNRKNTEAFF. The gene calls are TRBV5-4 and TRBJ1-1; perhaps TRBD1 as D (5 bases). Between the trimmed V and J ends, which lost 3 bases and 1 base, there was a span of 10 bases. Germline V gene data show CDR1 as SGHNT and CDR2 as YYREEE (reference sequence). The CDR3 length is 14 residues.

The chain couples TRBV19 to TRBJ2-6; D tentatively fits TRBD1 or TRBD2 (5 bases each). Germline V gives CDR1 LNHDA, CDR2 SQIVND (reference sequence). V was pared by 4 bases and J by 0 bases, with 13 bases between. The CDR3 runs 17 residues. Here the CDR3 reads CASSTGGVISGANVLTF. For the CDR3, the DNA is TGTGCCAGTAGTACTGGGGGAGTAATCTCTGGGGCCAACGTCCTGACTTTC.

The rearrangement joins TRBV30 to TRBJ2-1, with 7 nucleotides matching TRBD2. V dropped 3 bases and J dropped 14; count of bases not matched to a gene: 10. This CDR3 is 12 amino acids long. Germline CDR1 GTSNPN, CDR2 SVGIG (reference sequence). CDR3 amino acids: CAWRGAGELKFF. The DNA for the CDR3 is TGTGCCTGGAGAGGGGCGGGAGAGTTGAAGTTCTTC.

This clonotype was picked up a small number of times. The chain joins TRBV3-1 to TRBJ1-6; possible D gene TRBD1, 5 bases. CDR1 and CDR2 from the germline V gene are LGHDT and YNNKEL (reference sequence). V shed 1 base and J shed 11 bases, with 12 bases lying between them. The CDR3 is 14 residues long. The CDR3 sequence is CASSQVVGDAPLHF. CDR3 sequence (DNA): TGTGCCAGCAGCCAAGTTGTGGGGGACGCACCCCTCCACTTT.

This clonotype was seen ten or more times. V and J are TRBV19 and TRBJ1-5, with TRBD1 matching over 10 bases. The CDR3 extends over 16 amino acids. Germline lookup yields CDR1 LNHDA and CDR2 SQIVND (reference sequence). J was trimmed by 1 base and V by 5 bases; bases with no gene match: 5. DNA for the CDR3: TGTGCCAGTAGTCCCGGGACAGGGGAAAGCAATCAGCCCCAGCATTTT. Translating gives CASSPGTGESNQPQHF.

This clonotype was picked up many times. This chain connects TRBV24-1 to TRBJ2-2, with 8 bases matching TRBD1. This CDR3 spans 16 amino acids. The V and J ends lost 3 bases and 1 base, in that order; junction bases with no gene match: 3. CDR1 is KGHDR, CDR2 SFDVKD, per germline. The CDR3 loop reads CATSDPGTGNTGELFF. In nucleotides, the CDR3 is TGTGCCACCAGTGATCCTGGGACAGGGAACACCGGGGAGCTGTTTTTT.

Ten or more counts support this clonotype. V and J are TRBV7-3 and TRBJ2-3; TRBD2 aligns across 8 bases. Per the germline V gene, CDR1 is SGHTA and CDR2 is FQGTGA. The CDR3 extends over 15 amino acids. The J segment lost 3 bases and the V segment lost 5 bases, leaving 7 bases of the junction unmatched. CDR3 in DNA: TGTGCCAGCAGCCCGGGGGGACTAGTGACAGATACGCAGTATTTT. Translated: CASSPGGLVTDTQYF.

This clonotype appeared many times. The chain couples TRBV29-1 to TRBJ1-2; 8 bases are shared with TRBD1. The CDR3 is 12 amino acids. The germline CDR1 and CDR2 sequences are SQVTM and ANQGSEA. The junction had 3 bases not matched to a gene; V was cut back by 6 bases and J by 3 bases. CDR3 nucleotides: TGCAGCGTGGACAGGGTGGACTATGGCTACACCTTC. Its translation: CSVDRVDYGYTF.

The chain links TRBV12-3 or TRBV12-4 to TRBJ2-5; 12 bases fit TRBD2. Trimming removed 4 bases from V and 5 bases from J; junction bases left unmatched: 5. The CDR3 consists of 15 residues. Written as DNA, the CDR3 is TGTGCCAGCAGTTGGCTAGCGGGGGGGTTTGAGACCCAGTACTTC. Translating gives CASSWLAGGFETQYF.

By proportion, this clonotype is medium-sized (0.01 to 0.1%). The gene calls are TRBV20-1 and TRBJ1-1, with D uncertain. V was clipped by 3 bases and J by 7 bases, with 6 bases between them. This CDR3 spans 10 amino acids. Germline CDR1 DFQATT, CDR2 SNEGSKA (reference sequence). DNA for the CDR3: TGCAGTGCTAGTCGGAATGAAGCTTTCTTT. Protein sequence: CSASRNEAFF.

A few counts support this clonotype. This chain joins TRBV25-1 and TRBJ2-5, with D perhaps TRBD2 (5 bases). Germline V gene data show CDR1 as MGHDK and CDR2 as SYGVNS. The length of the CDR3 is 15 residues. V was clipped by 2 bases and J by 2 bases, with 12 bases between them. For the CDR3, the DNA is TGTGCCAGCAGTGAACTGGAGCGGATACAAGAGACCCAGTACTTC. Residues: CASSELERIQETQYF.

This clonotype was recorded many times. The chain recombines TRBV3-1 with TRBJ2-3; 9 bases fit TRBD2. The germline gives CDR1 LGHDT, CDR2 YNNKEL (reference sequence). This CDR3 is built from 15 residues. V was clipped by 7 bases and J by 2 bases; unmatched bases: 7. The CDR3 reads CASKLTSGYTDTQYF. DNA of the CDR3: TGTGCCAGCAAGTTAACTAGCGGGTACACAGATACGCAGTATTTT.